Presented here are 30 T cell receptor beta chains from one specimen sequenced in a study of CD8 T cells in Susac syndrome. The RNA input was about 0.5 to 1 ug, and it was reverse transcribed with random hexamers. TCRdb called the immunoSEQ multiplex PCR reads again in MiXCR, with one record for every CDR3 protein. The table lists about 47,000 distinct CDR3 sequences, about 92% of them singletons, with approximately 0.41% in the top ten. The sample was CD8+ T cells from PBMCs. The receptors shown here come from a human donor in good health.

The chain carries TRBV29-1 and TRBJ2-2; no clear D. The CDR3 has 12 residues. Deletions cut 4 bases from V and 2 bases from J, with 5 bases between. Germline V gives CDR1 SQVTM, CDR2 ANQGSEA. CDR3 amino acids: CSVVFNTGELFF. Here the CDR3 DNA reads TGCAGCGTTGTTTTCAACACCGGGGAGCTGTTTTTT.

The chain has TRBV6-5 and TRBJ2-5; D might be TRBD2 (6 bases). The CDR3 spans 15 residues. Germline V gene sequence: CDR1 MNHEY, CDR2 SVGAGI. V was cut by 6 bases and J by 5 bases, with 19 bases left in between. The CDR3 spells CASRPFGGLGETQYF. CDR3 coding DNA: TGTGCCAGCAGGCCCTTCGGGGGATTAGGGGAGACCCAGTACTTC.

This CDR3 is CASSPDRRQETQYF. The CDR3 nucleotides read TGTGCCAGCAGCCCGGACAGGCGACAAGAGACCCAGTACTTC. The chain has TRBV7-9 and TRBJ2-5; TRBD1 matches 7 bases. Trimming took 5 bases from V and 2 from J; bases not matched to a gene: 5. CDR1 and CDR2 from the germline V gene are SEHNR and FQNEAQ (reference sequence). The CDR3 has 14 residues.

The genes are TRBV10-2 and TRBJ2-7; D gene ambiguous. V gave up 4 bases and J gave up 3 bases, with 13 bases separating them. Per the germline V gene, CDR1 is WSHSY and CDR2 is SAAADI. The CDR3 runs to 14 residues. This CDR3 is CASSVGYTFYEQYF. In DNA form, the CDR3 reads TGCGCCAGCAGTGTGGGGTATACTTTCTACGAGCAGTACTTC.

The V gene is TRBV5-8, the J gene TRBJ2-1; 13 positions match TRBD2. The CDR3 is 15 amino acids. V dropped 5 bases and J dropped 7; count of bases not matched to a gene: 6. CDR1 SGHTS and CDR2 YDEGEE come from the germline V gene. CDR3 nucleotide sequence: TGTGCCAGCAGTCTAGGACTAGCGGGAGTGAATGAGCAGTTCTTC. Its translation is CASSLGLAGVNEQFF.

About this clonotype: The junction departs from the called germline gene at one end, perhaps through a read error. The chain carries TRBV11-2 and TRBJ1-1; possible D gene TRBD1, 5 bases. CDR1 is SGHAT and CDR2 is FQNNGV in the germline V gene. CDR3 length: 15 amino acids. CDR3 sequence (DNA): TGTGCCAGCAGCGCACACTATGGGGGGAACGCTGAAGCTTTCTTT. Translated, it gives CASSAHYGGNAEAFF.

The chain employs TRBV7-6 and TRBJ2-7; tentatively, D is TRBD1 (6 bases). The CDR3 contains 14 residues. The germline V gene encodes CDR1 SGHVS and CDR2 FNYEAQ. The V and J ends lost 2 bases and 3 bases respectively, with 11 bases between them. Written as DNA, the CDR3 is TGTGCCAGCAGCTTAAAGAGGACAGACTACGAGCAGTACTTC. Protein sequence: CASSLKRTDYEQYF.

The rearrangement uses TRBV5-1 and TRBJ2-7; no reliable D call. V was cut by 1 base and J by 3 bases, with 11 bases left in between. In germline, CDR1 is SGHRS, CDR2 YFSETQ. The CDR3 spans 14 residues. The CDR3 bases are TGCGCCAGCAGCTTGTCCCGCACCGGCTACGAGCAGTACTTC. It encodes CASSLSRTGYEQYF.

This chain joins TRBV9 and TRBJ2-7; 10 bases agree with TRBD2. After removal of 4 bases from V and 6 bases from J, the junction contained 4 bases not matched to a gene. Germline V gene data show CDR1 as SGDLS and CDR2 as YYNGEE. The CDR3 is 13 residues long. The CDR3 is CASSIGTSAEQYF. The CDR3 DNA is TGTGCCAGCAGCATAGGGACTAGCGCCGAGCAGTACTTC. The entire variable domain, with the rest obtained from reference TRBV9 and TRBJ2-7, is as follows: DSGVTQTPKHLITATGQRVTLRCSPRSGDLSVYWYQQSLDQGLQFLIQYYNGEERAKGNILERFSAQQFPDLHSELNLSSLELGDSALYFCASSIGTSAEQYFGPGTRLTVT.

The chain links TRBV11-2 to TRBJ2-1, with D perhaps being TRBD1 or TRBD2 (5 bases each). The CDR3 sequence is 13 residues long. Trimming removed 5 bases from V and 8 bases from J, with 13 bases in between. Looked up from germline, CDR1 is SGHAT and CDR2 is FQNNGV. CDR3 amino acids: CASSPGTRHEQFF. The CDR3 DNA reads TGTGCCAGCAGCCCTGGGACCCGGCATGAGCAGTTCTTC.

The chain links TRBV5-1 to TRBJ1-2, with 11 bases that match TRBD1. V gave up 3 bases and J gave up 6 bases; unmatched junction bases: 7. Germline loops: CDR1 SGHRS, CDR2 YFSETQ. The CDR3 has 15 residues. CDR3 sequence reads: CASSSRTGGADGYTF. CDR3 DNA sequence: TGCGCCAGCAGCTCCAGGACAGGGGGCGCGGATGGCTACACCTTC.

V gene TRBV27 combines with J gene TRBJ2-2; D possibly matches TRBD1 or TRBD2 (6 bases each). V was pared by 0 bases and J by 6 bases, with 14 bases between. Looked up from germline, CDR1 is MNHEY and CDR2 is SMNVEV (reference sequence). The CDR3 contains 16 residues. The chain's CDR3 is CASSLSRGDWAGELFF. The CDR3 nucleotides read TGTGCCAGCAGTTTATCGAGGGGGGACTGGGCCGGGGAGCTGTTTTTT.

The chain couples TRBV27 to TRBJ2-7, with 8 bases matching TRBD1. The germline V gene encodes CDR1 MNHEY and CDR2 SMNVEV (reference sequence). Unmatched junction bases numbered 7, after V lost 7 bases and J lost 2 bases. CDR3 length: 14 residues. The CDR3 coding sequence is TGTGCCAGCACCGCGCAGGGGGCTACCTACGAGCAGTACTTC. Its translation: CASTAQGATYEQYF.

The chain employs TRBV6-4 and TRBJ2-2; 9 bases align to TRBD2. V dropped 5 bases and J dropped 3; count of bases not matched to a gene: 7. The CDR3 totals 16 residues. CDR1 and CDR2 (germline): MRHNA, SNTAGT. As DNA, the CDR3 is TGTGCCAGCAGTCCCAGACTAGCGGACCACACCGGGGAGCTGTTTTTT. Translating gives CASSPRLADHTGELFF.

The V call is TRBV13, the J call TRBJ2-7; 7 bases map to TRBD2. The trim removed 6 bases at V and 6 bases at J, leaving 8 bases unmatched. Germline CDR1 is PRHDT and CDR2 is FYEKMQ (reference sequence). The CDR3 totals 13 residues. In DNA form, the CDR3 reads TGTGCCAGCAGGCTGGCGGGAGAACGCGAGCAGTACTTC. Its translation: CASRLAGEREQYF.

CDR3 sequence: CASSFVPGVVSGNTIYF. The CDR3 nucleotides are TGTGCCAGCAGTTTTGTCCCAGGGGTAGTATCTGGAAACACCATATATTTT. The V gene is TRBV12-3 or TRBV12-4, the J gene TRBJ1-3; D is possibly TRBD1 (6 bases). CDR3 length: 17 residues. V lost 3 bases and J lost 1, with 16 bases in between.

CDR3 protein: CASSDYSDRFHEQFF. The CDR3 DNA reads as TGCGCCAGCAGCGATTACTCCGACAGGTTCCATGAGCAGTTCTTC. The rearrangement links TRBV4-1 to TRBJ2-1; possibly TRBD1 for D (6 bases). Germline values: CDR1 MGHRA, CDR2 YSYEKL. The CDR3 sequence is 15 residues long. V was cut by 5 bases and J by 8 bases, with 19 bases left in between.

The chain couples TRBV20-1 to TRBJ2-2, with D maybe TRBD2 (5 bases). This CDR3 has 16 residues. Looked up from germline, CDR1 is DFQATT and CDR2 is SNEGSKA (reference sequence). V was shortened by 0 bases and J by 5 bases, with 16 bases between the two germline ends. The CDR3 sequence: CSARDQAGSVTGELFF. The CDR3 nucleotides are TGCAGTGCTAGAGATCAGGCGGGCAGCGTGACCGGGGAGCTGTTTTTT.

The count of this clonotype is one. V usage is TRBV5-1 and J usage is TRBJ1-5, with a weak D call TRBD1 (5 bases). The CDR3 sequence is 14 residues long. Trimming cost V 0 bases and J 3 bases, with 7 bases left between them. Germline V gene lookup returns CDR1 SGHRS and CDR2 YFSETQ. CDR3 in amino acids: CASSLGRDNQPQHF. CDR3 bases: TGCGCCAGCAGCTTGGGCAGGGACAATCAGCCCCAGCATTTT. Full variable domain (outside the CDR3, taken from reference TRBV5-1 and TRBJ1-5): KAGVTQTPRYLIKTRGQQVTLSCSPISGHRSVSWYQQTPGQGLQFLFEYFSETQRNKGNFPGRFSGRQFSNSRSEMNVSTLELGDSALYLCASSLGRDNQPQHFGDGTRLSIL.

This clonotype was recorded only once. The chain uses TRBV20-1 and TRBJ1-2, with 7 positions matching TRBD1. The ends lost 6 bases at V and 8 bases at J; junction bases unmatched: 12. The CDR3 contains 13 residues. From germline, CDR1 is DFQATT and CDR2 SNEGSKA (reference sequence). The CDR3 protein is CSAEADREGGYTF. CDR3 DNA: TGCAGTGCCGAAGCCGACAGGGAGGGAGGCTACACCTTC.

This clonotype was seen once. The chain has TRBV5-6 and TRBJ2-7; no clear D gene. CDR1 and CDR2 from the germline V gene are SGHDT and YYEEEE. Trimming stripped 1 base from V and 7 bases from J, with 9 bases between. The CDR3 spans 12 residues. CDR3 residues: CASSLTYGEQYF. Written as DNA, the CDR3 is TGTGCCAGCAGCTTGACCTACGGGGAGCAGTACTTC. Filled out from reference TRBV5-6 and TRBJ2-7, the complete variable domain reads DAGVTQSPTHLIKTRGQQVTLRCSPKSGHDTVSWYQQALGQGPQFIFQYYEEEERQRGNFPDRFSGHQFPNYSSELNVNALLLGDSALYLCASSLTYGEQYFGPGTRLTVT.

This clonotype was observed a handful of times. V usage is TRBV19 and J usage is TRBJ2-7; no definite D call. The CDR3 has 13 residues. The V and J ends lost 3 bases and 3 bases respectively, with 9 bases between them. CDR1 LNHDA and CDR2 SQIVND come from the germline V gene (reference sequence). The CDR3 region has the DNA TGTGCCAGTAGTATTACAGCGAACTACGAGCAGTACTTC. Translation gives CASSITANYEQYF.

The rearrangement uses TRBV29-1 and TRBJ2-2; D is ambiguous. CDR1 and CDR2 from the germline V gene are SQVTM and ANQGSEA. There are 15 residues in the CDR3. V lost 1 base to trimming and J lost 1 base, with 10 bases between them. The CDR3 region has the DNA TGCAGCGTTGAAGGGTCGTGGGAGAACACCGGGGAGCTGTTTTTT. Translation: CSVEGSWENTGELFF.

This chain joins TRBV14 and TRBJ1-1; 9 positions match TRBD1. This CDR3 is 16 amino acids long. The J segment lost 5 bases and the V segment lost 4 bases, leaving 11 bases of the junction unmatched. Germline CDR1 and CDR2: SGHDN and FVKESK. Here the CDR3 DNA reads TGTGCCAGCAGCCCCCCCGCCCGACAGGGGGATACTGAAGCTTTCTTT. It yields the protein CASSPPARQGDTEAFF.

The rearrangement links TRBV29-1 to TRBJ2-7; D unresolved. V was pared by 6 bases and J by 3 bases, with 12 bases between. This CDR3 region has 12 residues. CDR1 and CDR2 from the germline V gene are SQVTM and ANQGSEA. The CDR3 loop is CSVPGPLYEQYF. For the CDR3, the DNA is TGCAGCGTGCCTGGACCCCTCTACGAGCAGTACTTC.

This clonotype was counted a few times. The genes are TRBV7-9 and TRBJ2-7; D remains ambiguous. This CDR3 spans 13 amino acids. Germline CDR1 SEHNR, CDR2 FQNEAQ (reference sequence). Trimming left V 3 bases short and J 3 bases short, with 9 bases between. DNA of the CDR3: TGTGCCAGCAGCTTCGACGGATTCTACGAGCAGTACTTC. Its protein is CASSFDGFYEQYF.

V gene TRBV7-2 combines with J gene TRBJ2-7; D not certain. Germline-derived CDR1 and CDR2 are SGHTA and FQGNSA. V was pared by 5 bases and J by 0 bases, with 5 bases between. The CDR3 has 12 amino acids. CDR3 bases: TGTGCCAGCAGCCTTTACTCCTACGAGCAGTACTTC. It specifies CASSLYSYEQYF.

This clonotype appeared a single time. This chain connects TRBV15 to TRBJ2-3; 7 nucleotides align to TRBD2. Germline CDR1 reads LNHNV; CDR2 reads YYDKDF (reference sequence). Trimming at V came to 3 bases and at J to 6 bases, leaving 9 bases not matched to a gene. The CDR3 is made up of 15 amino acids. The CDR3 loop is CATSRGDYGWDTQYF. CDR3 DNA sequence: TGTGCCACCAGCAGGGGGGACTACGGGTGGGATACGCAGTATTTT.

The chain uses TRBV6-2 or TRBV6-3 and TRBJ1-5, with 7 bases aligning to TRBD1. Germline V CDR1 and CDR2: MNHEY, SVGEGT. The CDR3 length is 21 residues. V was pared by 2 bases and J by 5 bases, with 24 bases of the junction left unmatched. CDR3 region: CASSYDVSKEQGTPLDQPQHF. The DNA of the CDR3 is TGTGCCAGCAGTTACGACGTCTCCAAGGAACAGGGGACCCCGTTAGATCAGCCCCAGCATTTT.

This clonotype was found once. The chain joins TRBV3-1 to TRBJ2-1, with a possible D match to TRBD2 (6 bases). Germline lookup yields CDR1 LGHDT and CDR2 YNNKEL (reference sequence). V was clipped by 0 bases and J by 4 bases, with 7 bases between them. This CDR3 region has 14 residues. In nucleotides, the CDR3 is TGTGCCAGCAGCCAAGACGGGGGATACAATGAGCAGTTCTTC. This gives the protein CASSQDGGYNEQFF.